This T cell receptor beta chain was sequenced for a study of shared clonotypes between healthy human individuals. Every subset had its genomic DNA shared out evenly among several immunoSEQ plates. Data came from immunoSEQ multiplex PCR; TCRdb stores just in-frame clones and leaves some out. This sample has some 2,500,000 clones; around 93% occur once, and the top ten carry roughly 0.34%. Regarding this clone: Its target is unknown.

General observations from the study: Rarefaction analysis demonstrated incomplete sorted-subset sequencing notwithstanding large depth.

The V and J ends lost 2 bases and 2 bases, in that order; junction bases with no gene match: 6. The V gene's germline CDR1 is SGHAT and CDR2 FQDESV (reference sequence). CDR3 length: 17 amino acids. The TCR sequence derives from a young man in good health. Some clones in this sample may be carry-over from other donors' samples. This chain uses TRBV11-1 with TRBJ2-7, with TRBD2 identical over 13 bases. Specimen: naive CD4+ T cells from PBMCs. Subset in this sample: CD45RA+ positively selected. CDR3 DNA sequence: TGTGCCAGCAGCTTATCCCGGACTAGCGGGAGTCCCTACGAGCAGTACTTC. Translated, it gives CASSLSRTSGSPYEQYF.